This TCR beta chain was sequenced during a study of T cell repertoires in cytomegalovirus infection. On the study more broadly: Used in the study were CMV epitopes, some recently identified and HLA-C-restricted, others well-studied and HLA-B-restricted. Public TCR beta signatures indicated both CMV infection and matching HLA type. Findings and limits, study-wide: CMV-specific TCR beta clonotypes restricted by HLA-C dominated the ex vivo response.

This clonotype has a handful of counts. Its antigen is not known. CDR1 and CDR2 (germline): DFQATT, SNEGSKA (reference sequence). Deletions cut 3 bases from V and 6 bases from J, with 12 bases between. The CDR3 is made up of 12 amino acids. TCRdb ran MiXCR on the reads and lists one entry per CDR3 protein. The repertoire holds around 900,000 distinct CDR3 sequences, with approximately 31% as singletons. This sequence joins TRBV20-1 and TRBJ2-7; a weak D match, TRBD2 (6 bases). Sequencing used cultured CD8+ T cells from PBMCs, obtained from culture after CMV antigen stimulation. The receptor was derived from a human donor in good health (CMV status not recorded). Some clones in this sample may be carry-over from other donors' samples. The CDR3 nucleotides are TGCAGTGCTAGCAGGCTAGCGAGCGAGCAGTACGTC. This gives the protein CSASRLASEQYV.